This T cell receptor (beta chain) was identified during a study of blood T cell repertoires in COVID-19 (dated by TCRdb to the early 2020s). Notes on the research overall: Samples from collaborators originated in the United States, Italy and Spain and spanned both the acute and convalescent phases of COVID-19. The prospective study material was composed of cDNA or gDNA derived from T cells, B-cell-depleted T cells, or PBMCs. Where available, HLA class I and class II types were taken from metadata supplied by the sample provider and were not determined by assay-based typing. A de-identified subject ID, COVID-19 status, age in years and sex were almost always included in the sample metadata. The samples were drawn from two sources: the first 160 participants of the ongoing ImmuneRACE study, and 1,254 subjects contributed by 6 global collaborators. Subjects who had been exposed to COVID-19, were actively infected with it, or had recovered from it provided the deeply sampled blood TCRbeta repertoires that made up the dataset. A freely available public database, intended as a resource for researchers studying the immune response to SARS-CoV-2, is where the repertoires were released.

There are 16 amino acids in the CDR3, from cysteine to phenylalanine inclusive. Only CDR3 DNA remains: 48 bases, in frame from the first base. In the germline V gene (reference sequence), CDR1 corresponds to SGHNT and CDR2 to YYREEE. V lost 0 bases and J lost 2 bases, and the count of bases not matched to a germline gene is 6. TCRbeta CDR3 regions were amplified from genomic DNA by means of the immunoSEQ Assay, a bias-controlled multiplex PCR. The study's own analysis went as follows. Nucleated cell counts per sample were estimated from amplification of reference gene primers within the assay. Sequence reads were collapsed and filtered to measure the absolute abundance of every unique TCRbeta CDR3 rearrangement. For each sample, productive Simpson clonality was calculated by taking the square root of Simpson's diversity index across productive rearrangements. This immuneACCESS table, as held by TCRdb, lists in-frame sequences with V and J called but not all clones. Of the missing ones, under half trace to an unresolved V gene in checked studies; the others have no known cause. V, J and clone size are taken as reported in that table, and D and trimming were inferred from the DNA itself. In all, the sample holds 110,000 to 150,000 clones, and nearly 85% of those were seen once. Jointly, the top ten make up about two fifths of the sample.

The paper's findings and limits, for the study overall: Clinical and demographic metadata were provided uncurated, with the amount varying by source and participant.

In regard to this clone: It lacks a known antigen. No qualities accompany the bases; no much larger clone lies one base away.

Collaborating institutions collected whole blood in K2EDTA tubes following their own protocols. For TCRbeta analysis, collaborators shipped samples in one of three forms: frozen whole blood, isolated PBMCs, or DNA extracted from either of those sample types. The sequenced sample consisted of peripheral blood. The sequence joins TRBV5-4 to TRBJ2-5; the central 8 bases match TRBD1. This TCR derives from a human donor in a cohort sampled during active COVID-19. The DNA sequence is TGTGCCAGCAGCTTGGCCAGGGGGCTCAATCAAGAGACCCAGTACTTC. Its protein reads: CASSLARGLNQETQYF.